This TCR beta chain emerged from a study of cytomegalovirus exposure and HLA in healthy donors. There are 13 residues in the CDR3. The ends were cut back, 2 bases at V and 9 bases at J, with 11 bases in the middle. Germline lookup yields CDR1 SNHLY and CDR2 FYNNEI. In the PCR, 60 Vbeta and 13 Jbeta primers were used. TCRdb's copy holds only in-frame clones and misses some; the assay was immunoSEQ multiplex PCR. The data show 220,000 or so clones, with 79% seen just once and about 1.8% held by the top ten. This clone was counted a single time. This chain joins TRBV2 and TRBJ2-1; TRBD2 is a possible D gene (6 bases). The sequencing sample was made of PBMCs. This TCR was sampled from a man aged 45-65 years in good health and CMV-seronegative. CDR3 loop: CASSELGGGEQFF. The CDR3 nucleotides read TGTGCCAGCAGTGAACTGGGGGGTGGTGAGCAGTTCTTC.